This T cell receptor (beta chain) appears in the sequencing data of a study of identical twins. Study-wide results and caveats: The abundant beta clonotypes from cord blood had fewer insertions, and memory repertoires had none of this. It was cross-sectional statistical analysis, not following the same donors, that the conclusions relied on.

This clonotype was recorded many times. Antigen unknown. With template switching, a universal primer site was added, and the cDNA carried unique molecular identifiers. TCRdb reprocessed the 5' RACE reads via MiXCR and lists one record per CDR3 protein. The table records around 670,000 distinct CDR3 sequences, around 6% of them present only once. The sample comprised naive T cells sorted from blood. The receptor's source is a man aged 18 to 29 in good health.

CDR3 sequence reads: CASSLLGRVTYNEQFF. As DNA, the CDR3 is TGTGCCAGCAGTTTATTGGGCAGGGTAACCTACAATGAGCAGTTCTTC. The V gene is TRBV12-3 or TRBV12-4, the J gene TRBJ2-1; D possibly corresponds to TRBD1 (5 bases). V lost 2 bases to trimming and J lost 2 bases, with 13 bases between them. The CDR3 loop spans 16 amino acids.